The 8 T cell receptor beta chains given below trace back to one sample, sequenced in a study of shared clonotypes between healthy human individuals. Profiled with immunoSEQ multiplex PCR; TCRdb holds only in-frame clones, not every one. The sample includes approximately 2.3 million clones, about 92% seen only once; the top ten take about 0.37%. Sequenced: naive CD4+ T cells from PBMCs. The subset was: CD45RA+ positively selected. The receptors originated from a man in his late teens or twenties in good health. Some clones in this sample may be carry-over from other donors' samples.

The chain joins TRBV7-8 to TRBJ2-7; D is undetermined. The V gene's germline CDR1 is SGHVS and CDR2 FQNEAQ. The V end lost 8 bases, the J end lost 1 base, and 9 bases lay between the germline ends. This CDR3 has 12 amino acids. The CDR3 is CASRSNSYEQYF. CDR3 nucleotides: TGTGCCAGCCGGAGCAATTCCTACGAGCAGTACTTC.

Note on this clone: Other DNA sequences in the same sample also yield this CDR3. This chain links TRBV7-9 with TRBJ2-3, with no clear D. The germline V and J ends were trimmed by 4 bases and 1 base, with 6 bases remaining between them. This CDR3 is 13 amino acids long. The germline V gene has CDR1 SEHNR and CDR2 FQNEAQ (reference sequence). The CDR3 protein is CASSYVGTDTQYF. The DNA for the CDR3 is TGTGCCAGCAGCTATGTGGGCACAGATACGCAGTATTTT.

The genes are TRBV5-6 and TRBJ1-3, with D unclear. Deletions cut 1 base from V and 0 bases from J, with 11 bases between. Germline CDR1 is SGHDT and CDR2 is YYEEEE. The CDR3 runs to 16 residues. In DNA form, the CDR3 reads TGTGCCAGCAGCTTGACATCAGGAGGCTCTGGAAACACCATATATTTT. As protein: CASSLTSGGSGNTIYF.

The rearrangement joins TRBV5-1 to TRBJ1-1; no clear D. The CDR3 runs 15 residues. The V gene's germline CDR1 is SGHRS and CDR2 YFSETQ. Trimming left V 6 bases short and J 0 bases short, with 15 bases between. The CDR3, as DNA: TGCGCCAGCAACCCGGAGCATGCAGTGAACACTGAAGCTTTCTTT. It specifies CASNPEHAVNTEAFF.

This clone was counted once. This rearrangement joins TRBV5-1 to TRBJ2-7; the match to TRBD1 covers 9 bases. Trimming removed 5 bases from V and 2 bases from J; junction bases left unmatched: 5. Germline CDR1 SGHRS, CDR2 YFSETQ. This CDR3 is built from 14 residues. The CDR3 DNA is TGCGCCAGCAGGGAAGGGACAGGGACCTACGAGCAGTACTTC. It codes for CASREGTGTYEQYF.

The CDR3 bases are TGTGCCAGCACCTCAAAACCGACAGGGGGAGAATCGGGAAACACCATATATTTT. Protein product: CASTSKPTGGESGNTIYF. J is TRBJ1-3 and V is TRBV4-2; the match to TRBD1 covers 9 bases. There are 18 residues in the CDR3. J was trimmed by 4 bases and V by 7 bases; bases with no gene match: 17. CDR1 LGHNA and CDR2 YNFKEQ come from the germline V gene.

The DNA for the CDR3 is TGTGCCAGCAGCGCCGGCGACAGGGTCGGTCTGCAGTACTTC. Its translation: CASSAGDRVGLQYF. The V gene is TRBV9, the J gene TRBJ2-7; 7 bases align to TRBD1. Per germline, CDR1 SGDLS and CDR2 YYNGEE. Germline trimming cut 3 bases from V and 9 bases from J; bases unmatched to any gene: 12. The CDR3 is 14 amino acids.

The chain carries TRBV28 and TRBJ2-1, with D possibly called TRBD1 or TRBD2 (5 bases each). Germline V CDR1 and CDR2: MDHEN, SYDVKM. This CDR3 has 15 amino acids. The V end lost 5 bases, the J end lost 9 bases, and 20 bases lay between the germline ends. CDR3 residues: CASSTRAWGNAEQFF. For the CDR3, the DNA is TGTGCCAGCAGTACACGGGCCTGGGGGAATGCTGAGCAGTTCTTC.